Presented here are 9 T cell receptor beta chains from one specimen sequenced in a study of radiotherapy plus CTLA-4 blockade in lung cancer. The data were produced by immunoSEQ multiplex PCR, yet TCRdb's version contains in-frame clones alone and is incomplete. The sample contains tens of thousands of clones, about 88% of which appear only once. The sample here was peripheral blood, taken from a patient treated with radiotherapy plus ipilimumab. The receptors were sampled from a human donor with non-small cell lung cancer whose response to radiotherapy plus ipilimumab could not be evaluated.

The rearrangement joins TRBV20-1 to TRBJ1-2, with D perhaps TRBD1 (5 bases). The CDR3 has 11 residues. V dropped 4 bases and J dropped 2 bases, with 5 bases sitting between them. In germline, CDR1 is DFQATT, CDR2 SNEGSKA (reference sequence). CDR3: CSATGNYGYTF. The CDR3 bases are TGCAGTGCTACAGGGAACTATGGCTACACCTTC.

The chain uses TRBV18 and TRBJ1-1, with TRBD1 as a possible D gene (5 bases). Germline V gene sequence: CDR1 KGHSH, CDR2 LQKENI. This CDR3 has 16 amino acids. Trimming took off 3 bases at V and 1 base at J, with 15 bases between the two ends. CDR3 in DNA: TGTGCCAGCTCACCGGGCGCCCGGGGGACGAACACTGAAGCTTTCTTT. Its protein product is CASSPGARGTNTEAFF.

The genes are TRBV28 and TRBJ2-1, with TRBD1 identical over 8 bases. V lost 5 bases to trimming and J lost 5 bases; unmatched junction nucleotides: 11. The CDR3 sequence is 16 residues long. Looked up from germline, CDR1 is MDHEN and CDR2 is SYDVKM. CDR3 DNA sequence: TGTGCCAGCAGTGGGGCCCCGGGACAGGCGGACAATGAGCAGTTCTTC. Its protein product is CASSGAPGQADNEQFF.

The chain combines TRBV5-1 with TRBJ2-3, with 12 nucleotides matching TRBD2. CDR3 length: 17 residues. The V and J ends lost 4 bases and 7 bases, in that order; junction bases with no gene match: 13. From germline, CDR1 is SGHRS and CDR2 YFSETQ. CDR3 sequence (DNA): TGCGCCAGCAGCCGCGGGGGGACTAGCGGGCCGGAAAATACGCAGTATTTT. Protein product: CASSRGGTSGPENTQYF.

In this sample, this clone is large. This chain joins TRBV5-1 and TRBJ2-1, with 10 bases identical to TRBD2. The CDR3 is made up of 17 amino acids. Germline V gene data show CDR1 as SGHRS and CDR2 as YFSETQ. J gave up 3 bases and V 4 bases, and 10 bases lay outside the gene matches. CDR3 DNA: TGCGCCAGCAGCCTTAGCGGGGGGTCAGTGGGCTACAATGAGCAGTTCTTC. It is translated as CASSLSGGSVGYNEQFF.

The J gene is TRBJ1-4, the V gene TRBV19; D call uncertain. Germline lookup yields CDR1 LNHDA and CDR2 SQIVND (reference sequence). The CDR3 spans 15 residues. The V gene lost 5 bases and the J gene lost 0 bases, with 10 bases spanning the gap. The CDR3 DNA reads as TGTGCCAGTAGTCCCCTGGGAGCAACTAATGAAAAACTGTTTTTT. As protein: CASSPLGATNEKLFF.

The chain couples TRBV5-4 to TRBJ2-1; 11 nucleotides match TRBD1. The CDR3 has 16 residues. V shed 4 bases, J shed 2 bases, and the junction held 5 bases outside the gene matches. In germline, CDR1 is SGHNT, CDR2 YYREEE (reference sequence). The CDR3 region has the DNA TGTGCCAGCAGCATGGGACAGGGGGGACCCTACAATGAGCAGTTCTTC. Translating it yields CASSMGQGGPYNEQFF.

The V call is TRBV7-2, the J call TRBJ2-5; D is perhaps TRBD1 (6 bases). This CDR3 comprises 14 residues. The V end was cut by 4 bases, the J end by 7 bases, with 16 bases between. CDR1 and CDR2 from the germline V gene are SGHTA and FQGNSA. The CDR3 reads CASSSGALPGTQYF. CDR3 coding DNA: TGTGCCAGCAGCTCAGGGGCCCTACCGGGGACCCAGTACTTC.

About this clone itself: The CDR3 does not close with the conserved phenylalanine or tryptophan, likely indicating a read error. CDR3 amino acids: CASSGQGNTGELFS. Here the CDR3 DNA reads TGTGCCAGCAGCGGACAGGGTAACACCGGGGAGCTGTTTTCT. The chain couples TRBV9 to TRBJ2-2; TRBD1 agrees at 7 bases. The CDR3 sequence is 14 residues long. Germline CDR1 and CDR2: SGDLS and YYNGEE. V lost 3 bases, J lost 2 bases, and 1 base stayed unmatched.